This T cell receptor beta chain was captured in a study of post-analysis software for immune sequencing data. Study observations and caveats: Elevated frequency relative to controls characterized a handful of TRBV segments in patients, TRBV5-6, TRBV5-1 and TRBV20-1 among them.

Each TCR beta cDNA library carried unique molecular identifiers. A single record per CDR3 protein comes from TCRdb applying MiXCR to the PCR reads. The sample has hundreds of thousands of distinct CDR3 sequences, around 40% seen once. As for this clonotype: What it binds is unknown.

CDR1 is MNHNS and CDR2 is SASEGT in the germline V gene. V was trimmed by 2 bases and J by 8 bases, leaving 16 bases between them. The CDR3 spans 15 residues. The chain carries TRBV6-1 and TRBJ2-1; perhaps TRBD1 as D (5 bases). The sample consisted of blood. The receptor's source is a girl aged 10-17 years with multiple sclerosis. The CDR3 reads CASSEWAGRTYEQFF. The CDR3 DNA reads TGTGCCAGCAGTGAATGGGCAGGGCGTACGTATGAGCAGTTCTTC.